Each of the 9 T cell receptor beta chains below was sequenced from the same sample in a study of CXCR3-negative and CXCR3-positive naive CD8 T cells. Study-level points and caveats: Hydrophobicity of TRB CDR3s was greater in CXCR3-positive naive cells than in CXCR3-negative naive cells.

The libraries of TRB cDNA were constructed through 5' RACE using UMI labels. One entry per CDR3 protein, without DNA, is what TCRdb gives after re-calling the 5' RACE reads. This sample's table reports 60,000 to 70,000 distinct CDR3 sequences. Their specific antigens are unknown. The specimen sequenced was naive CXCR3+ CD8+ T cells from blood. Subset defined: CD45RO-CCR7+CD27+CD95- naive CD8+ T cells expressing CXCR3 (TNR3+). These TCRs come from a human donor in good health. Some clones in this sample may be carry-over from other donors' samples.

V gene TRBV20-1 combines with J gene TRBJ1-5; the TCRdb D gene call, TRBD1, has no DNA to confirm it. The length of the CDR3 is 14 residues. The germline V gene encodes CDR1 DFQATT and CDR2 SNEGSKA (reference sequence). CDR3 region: CSAIRQGYNQPQHF.

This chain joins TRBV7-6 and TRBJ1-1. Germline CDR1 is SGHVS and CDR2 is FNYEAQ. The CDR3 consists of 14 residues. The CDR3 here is CASSLNGVNTEAFF.

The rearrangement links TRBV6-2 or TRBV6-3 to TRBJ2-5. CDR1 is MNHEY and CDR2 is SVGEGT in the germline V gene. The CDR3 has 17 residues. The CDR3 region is CASSYSGGLTPQETQYF.

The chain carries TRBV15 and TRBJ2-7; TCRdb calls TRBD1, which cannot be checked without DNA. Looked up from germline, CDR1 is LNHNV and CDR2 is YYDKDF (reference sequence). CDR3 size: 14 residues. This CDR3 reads CATSPLRGSYEQYF.

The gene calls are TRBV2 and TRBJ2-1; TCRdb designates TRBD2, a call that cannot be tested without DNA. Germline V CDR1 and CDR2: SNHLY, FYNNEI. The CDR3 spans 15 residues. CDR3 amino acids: CATPLERGAHNEQFF.

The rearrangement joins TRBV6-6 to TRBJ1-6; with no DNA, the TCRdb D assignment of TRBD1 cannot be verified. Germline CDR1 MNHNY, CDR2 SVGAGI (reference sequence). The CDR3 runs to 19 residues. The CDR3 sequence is CASSYTAGQGNSYNSPLHF.

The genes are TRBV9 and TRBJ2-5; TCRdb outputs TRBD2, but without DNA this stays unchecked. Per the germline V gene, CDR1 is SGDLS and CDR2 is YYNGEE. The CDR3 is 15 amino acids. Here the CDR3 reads CASSVDTGGQETQYF.

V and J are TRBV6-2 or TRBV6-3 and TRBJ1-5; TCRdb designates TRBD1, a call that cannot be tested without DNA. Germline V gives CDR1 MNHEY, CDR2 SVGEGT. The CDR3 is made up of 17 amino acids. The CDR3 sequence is CASSYDRDRGSNQPQHF.

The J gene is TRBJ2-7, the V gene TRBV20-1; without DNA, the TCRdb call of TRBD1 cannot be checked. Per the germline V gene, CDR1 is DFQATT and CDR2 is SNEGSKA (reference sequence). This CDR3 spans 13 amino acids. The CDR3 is CSARGGYNYEQYF.